This paragraph reports one T cell receptor beta chain. The junction departs from germline at one end; a sequencing error may be responsible. Germline CDR1 and CDR2: SEHNR and FQNEAQ (reference sequence). The CDR3 runs to 11 residues. Sequenced by immunoSEQ multiplex PCR; TCRdb stores in-frame clones only, minus some. The sample comprises around 250,000 clones, around 81% of which are singletons, and roughly 3.1% rests with the top ten. The sample belongs to a study of blood T cell repertoires in COVID-19. The receptor comes from a man aged 45-60 years who had recovered from COVID-19. What was sequenced was PBMCs or T cells enriched from blood (not recorded which). This chain uses TRBV7-9 with TRBJ2-3; D is unresolved. This CDR3 reads CASSSTDTQYF. The CDR3 nucleotides read TGTGCCAGCAGCTCCACAGATACGCAATATTTT.